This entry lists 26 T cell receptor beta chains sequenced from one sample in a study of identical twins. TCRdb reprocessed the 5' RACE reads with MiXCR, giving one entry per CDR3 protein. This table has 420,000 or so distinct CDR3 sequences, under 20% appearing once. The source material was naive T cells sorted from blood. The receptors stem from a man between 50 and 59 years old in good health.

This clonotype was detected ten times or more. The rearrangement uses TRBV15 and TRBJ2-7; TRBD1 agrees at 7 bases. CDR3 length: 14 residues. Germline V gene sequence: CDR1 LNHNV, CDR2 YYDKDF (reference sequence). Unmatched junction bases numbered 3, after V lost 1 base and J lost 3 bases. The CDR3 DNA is TGTGCCACCAGCAGAGCAGACAGGGACTACGAGCAGTACTTC. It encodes CATSRADRDYEQYF.

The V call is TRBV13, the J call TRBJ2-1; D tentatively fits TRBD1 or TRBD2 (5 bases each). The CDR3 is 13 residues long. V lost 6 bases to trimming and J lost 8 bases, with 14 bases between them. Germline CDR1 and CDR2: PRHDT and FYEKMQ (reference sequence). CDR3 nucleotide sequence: TGTGCCAGCAGAACCGGGACGCGCGATGAGCAGTTCTTC. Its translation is CASRTGTRDEQFF.

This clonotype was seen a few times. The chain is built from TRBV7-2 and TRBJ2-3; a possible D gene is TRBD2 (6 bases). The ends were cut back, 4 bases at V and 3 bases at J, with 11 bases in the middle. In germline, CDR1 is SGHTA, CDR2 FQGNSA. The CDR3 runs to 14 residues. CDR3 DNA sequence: TGTGCCAGCAGCTCCTCACTAGCAACAGATACGCAGTATTTT. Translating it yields CASSSSLATDTQYF.

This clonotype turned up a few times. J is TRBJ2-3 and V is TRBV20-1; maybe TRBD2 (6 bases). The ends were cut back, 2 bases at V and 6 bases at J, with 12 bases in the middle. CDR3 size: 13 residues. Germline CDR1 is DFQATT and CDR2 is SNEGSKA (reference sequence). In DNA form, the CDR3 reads TGCAGTGCTAGAAGGCCGGCGGGGGATACGCAGTATTTT. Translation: CSARRPAGDTQYF.

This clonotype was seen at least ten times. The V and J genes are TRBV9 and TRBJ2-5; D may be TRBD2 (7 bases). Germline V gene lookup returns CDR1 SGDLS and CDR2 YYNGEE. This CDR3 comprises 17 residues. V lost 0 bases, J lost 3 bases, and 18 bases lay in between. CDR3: CASSVAPQGGGEETQYF. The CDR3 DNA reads TGTGCCAGCAGCGTAGCCCCGCAAGGGGGAGGGGAAGAGACCCAGTACTTC.

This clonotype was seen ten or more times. The CDR3 DNA reads as TGTGCCATCAGTGTTAACAGGGGCAGCTACGAGCAGTACTTC. This translates into CAISVNRGSYEQYF. V and J are TRBV10-3 and TRBJ2-7, with 7 bases matching TRBD1. In germline, CDR1 is ENHRY, CDR2 SYGVKD. V trimming: 4 bases; J trimming: 3 bases; junction bases outside the gene matches: 6. The CDR3 totals 14 residues.

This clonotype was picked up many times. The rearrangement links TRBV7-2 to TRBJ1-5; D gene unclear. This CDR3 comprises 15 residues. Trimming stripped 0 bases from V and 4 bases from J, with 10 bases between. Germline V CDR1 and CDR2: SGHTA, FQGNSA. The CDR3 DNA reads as TGTGCCAGCAGCTTAGCGGTGGTCGAGAATCAGCCCCAGCATTTT. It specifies CASSLAVVENQPQHF.

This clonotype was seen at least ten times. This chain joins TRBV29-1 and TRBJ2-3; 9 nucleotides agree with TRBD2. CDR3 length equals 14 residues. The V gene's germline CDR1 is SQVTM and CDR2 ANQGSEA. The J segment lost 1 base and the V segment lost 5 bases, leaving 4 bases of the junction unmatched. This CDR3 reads CSVIRGGGTDTQYF. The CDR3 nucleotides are TGCAGCGTTATCCGCGGGGGGGGCACAGATACGCAGTATTTT.

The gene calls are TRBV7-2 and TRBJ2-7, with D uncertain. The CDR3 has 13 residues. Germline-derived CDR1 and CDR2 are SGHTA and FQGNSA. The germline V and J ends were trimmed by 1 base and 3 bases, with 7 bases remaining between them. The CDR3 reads CASSLGPFYEQYF. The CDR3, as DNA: TGTGCCAGCAGCTTAGGCCCGTTCTACGAGCAGTACTTC.

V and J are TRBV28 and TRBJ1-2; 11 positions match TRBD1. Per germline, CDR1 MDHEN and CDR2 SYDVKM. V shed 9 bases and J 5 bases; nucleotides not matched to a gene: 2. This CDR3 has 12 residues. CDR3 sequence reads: CASGTGGYGYTF. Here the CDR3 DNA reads TGTGCCAGTGGGACAGGGGGATATGGCTACACCTTC.

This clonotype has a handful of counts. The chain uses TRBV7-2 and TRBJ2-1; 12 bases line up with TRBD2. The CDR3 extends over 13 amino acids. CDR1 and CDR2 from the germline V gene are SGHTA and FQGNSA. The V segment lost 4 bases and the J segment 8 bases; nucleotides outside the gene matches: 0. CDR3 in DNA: TGTGCCAGCAGCTCTAGCGGGAGGGATGAGCAGTTCTTC. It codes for CASSSSGRDEQFF.

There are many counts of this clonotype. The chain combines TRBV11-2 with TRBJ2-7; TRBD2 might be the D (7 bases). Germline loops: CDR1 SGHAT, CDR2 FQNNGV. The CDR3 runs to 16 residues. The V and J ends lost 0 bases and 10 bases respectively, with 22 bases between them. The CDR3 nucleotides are TGTGCCAGCAGCTTAGATAGGGGGGGCCTATGGGGAGAACAGTACTTC. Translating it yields CASSLDRGGLWGEQYF.

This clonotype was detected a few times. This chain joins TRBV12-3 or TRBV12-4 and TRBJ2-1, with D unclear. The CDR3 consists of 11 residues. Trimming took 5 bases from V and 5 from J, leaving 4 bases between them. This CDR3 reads CASSVNNEQFF. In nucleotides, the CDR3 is TGTGCCAGCAGTGTTAACAATGAGCAGTTCTTC.

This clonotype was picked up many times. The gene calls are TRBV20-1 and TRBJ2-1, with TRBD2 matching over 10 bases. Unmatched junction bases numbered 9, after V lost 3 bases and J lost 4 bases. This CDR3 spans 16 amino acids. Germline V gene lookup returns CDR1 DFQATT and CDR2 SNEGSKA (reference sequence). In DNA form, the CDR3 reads TGCAGTGCTAGCAAAACTAGCGGGGCTAATTACAATGAGCAGTTCTTC. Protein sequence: CSASKTSGANYNEQFF.

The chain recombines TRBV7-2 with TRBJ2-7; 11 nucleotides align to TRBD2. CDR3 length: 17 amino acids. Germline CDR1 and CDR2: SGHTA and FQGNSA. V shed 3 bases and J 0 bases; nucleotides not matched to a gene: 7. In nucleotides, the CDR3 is TGTGCCAGCAGCTTCAGGACTAGCGGGTATAGCTCCTACGAGCAGTACTTC. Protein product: CASSFRTSGYSSYEQYF.

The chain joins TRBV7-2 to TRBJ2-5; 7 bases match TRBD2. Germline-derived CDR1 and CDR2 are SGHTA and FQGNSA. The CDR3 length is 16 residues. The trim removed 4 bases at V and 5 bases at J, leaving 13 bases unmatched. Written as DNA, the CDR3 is TGTGCCAGCAGCTCCAGCTGGGACCTAGCGGTTGAGACCCAGTACTTC. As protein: CASSSSWDLAVETQYF.

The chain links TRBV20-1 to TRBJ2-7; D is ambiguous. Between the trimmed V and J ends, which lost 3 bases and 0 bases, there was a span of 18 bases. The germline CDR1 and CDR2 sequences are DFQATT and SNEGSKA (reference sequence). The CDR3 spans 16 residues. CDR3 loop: CSARSSETVSSYEQYF. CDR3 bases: TGCAGTGCTAGGTCCTCCGAGACGGTGAGCTCCTACGAGCAGTACTTC.

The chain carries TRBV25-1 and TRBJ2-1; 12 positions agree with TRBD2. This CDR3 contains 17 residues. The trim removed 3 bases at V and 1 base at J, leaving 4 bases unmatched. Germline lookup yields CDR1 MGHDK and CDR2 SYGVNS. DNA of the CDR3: TGTGCCAGCAGTGACCGACTAGCGGGAGTGTCCTACAATGAGCAGTTCTTC. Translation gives CASSDRLAGVSYNEQFF.

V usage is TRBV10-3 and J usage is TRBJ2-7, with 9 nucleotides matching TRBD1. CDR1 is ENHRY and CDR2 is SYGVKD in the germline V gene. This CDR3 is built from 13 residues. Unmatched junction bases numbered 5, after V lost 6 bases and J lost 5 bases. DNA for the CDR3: TGTGCCATCAGCGTACAGGGGGCTGACGAGCAGTACTTC. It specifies CAISVQGADEQYF.

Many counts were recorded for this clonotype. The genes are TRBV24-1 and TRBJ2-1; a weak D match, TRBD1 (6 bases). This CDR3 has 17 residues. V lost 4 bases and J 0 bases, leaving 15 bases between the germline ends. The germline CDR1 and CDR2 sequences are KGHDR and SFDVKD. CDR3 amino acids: CATSDLGAASSYNEQFF. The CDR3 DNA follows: TGTGCCACCAGTGACCTGGGGGCAGCCAGCTCCTACAATGAGCAGTTCTTC.

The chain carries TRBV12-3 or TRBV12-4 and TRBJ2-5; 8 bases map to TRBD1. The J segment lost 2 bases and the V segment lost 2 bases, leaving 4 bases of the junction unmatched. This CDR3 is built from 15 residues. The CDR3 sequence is CASSLSGTGQETQYF. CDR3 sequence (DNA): TGTGCCAGCAGTTTATCTGGGACAGGACAAGAGACCCAGTACTTC.

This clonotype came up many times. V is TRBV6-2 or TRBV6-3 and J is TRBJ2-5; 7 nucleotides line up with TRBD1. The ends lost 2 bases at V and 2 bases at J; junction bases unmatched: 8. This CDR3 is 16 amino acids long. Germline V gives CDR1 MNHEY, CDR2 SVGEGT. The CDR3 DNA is TGTGCCAGCAGTTACGGGTGGACGGGACAGCAAGAGACCCAGTACTTC. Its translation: CASSYGWTGQQETQYF.

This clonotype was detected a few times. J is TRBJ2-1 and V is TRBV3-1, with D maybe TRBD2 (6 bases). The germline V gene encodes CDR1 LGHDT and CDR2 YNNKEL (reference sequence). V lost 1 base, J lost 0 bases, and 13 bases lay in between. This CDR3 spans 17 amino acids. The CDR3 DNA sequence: TGTGCCAGCAGCCAAGTGGGTAGCGGAAGCTCCTACAATGAGCAGTTCTTC. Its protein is CASSQVGSGSSYNEQFF.

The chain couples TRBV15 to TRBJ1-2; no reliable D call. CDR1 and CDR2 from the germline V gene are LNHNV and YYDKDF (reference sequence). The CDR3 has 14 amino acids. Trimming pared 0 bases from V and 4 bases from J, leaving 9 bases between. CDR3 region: CATSRDGQIYGYTF. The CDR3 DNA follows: TGTGCCACCAGCAGAGATGGGCAGATCTATGGCTACACCTTC.

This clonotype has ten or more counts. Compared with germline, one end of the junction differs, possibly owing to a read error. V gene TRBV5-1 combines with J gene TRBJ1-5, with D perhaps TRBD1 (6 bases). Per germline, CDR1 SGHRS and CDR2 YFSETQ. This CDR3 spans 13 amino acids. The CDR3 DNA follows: TGTGCCAGCAGCTTGGAGGGGGGGCAGCCCCAGCATTTT. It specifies CASSLEGGQPQHF.

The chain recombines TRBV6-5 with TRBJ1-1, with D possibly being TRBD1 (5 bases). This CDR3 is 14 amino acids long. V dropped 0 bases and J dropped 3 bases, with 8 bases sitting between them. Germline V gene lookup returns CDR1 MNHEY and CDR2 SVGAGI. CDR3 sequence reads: CASSYSHRYTEAFF. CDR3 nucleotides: TGTGCCAGCAGTTACTCCCACAGGTACACTGAAGCTTTCTTT.